The rows below give T cell receptor beta chains drawn from one sample of a study of T-cell memory formation after mild COVID-19. TCRdb re-called the 5' RACE reads through MiXCR, storing one row per CDR3 protein. The sample lists around 200,000 distinct CDR3 sequences; 16% were seen once. The sample taken for sequencing was PBMCs or a T cell subset sorted from them (not recorded which). These receptors all stem from an adult woman who had mild COVID-19 (a few samples of this study predate the infection). Cell type and time point are not known. Both conserved end residues are part of each CDR3. A D gene is named only where the DNA matches it firmly. Not every row has a clone size; where given, it reads once, few, many or a size class.

CDR3: CACRHRGANEKLFF; DNA: TGTGCCTGTCGACACAGGGGTGCTAATGAAAAACTGTTTTTT; size: -; V: TRBV30; D: TRBD1; J: TRBJ1-4
CDR3: CASTGTNSYEQYF; DNA: TGTGCCAGCACCGGGACAAACTCCTACGAGCAGTACTTC; size: few; V: TRBV28; D: -; J: TRBJ2-7
CDR3: CAISESPGTRRVNEQYF; DNA: TGTGCCATCAGTGAGTCACCCGGGACCAGGAGAGTTAACGAGCAGTACTTC; size: -; V: TRBV10-3; D: -; J: TRBJ2-7
CDR3: CSARPGGAGGYNEQFF; DNA: TGCAGTGCCAGACCTGGGGGAGCGGGGGGCTACAATGAGCAGTTCTTC; size: -; V: TRBV20-1; D: TRBD2; J: TRBJ2-1
CDR3: CASSLDPGLAVQYF; DNA: TGTGCCAGCAGCTTAGATCCGGGACTAGCTGTTCAGTACTTC; size: -; V: TRBV7-6; D: TRBD2; J: TRBJ2-7
CDR3: CASSQGYYQETQYF; DNA: TGCGCCAGCTCACAGGGTTACTATCAAGAGACCCAGTACTTC; size: many; V: TRBV5-1; D: -; J: TRBJ2-5
CDR3: CASRHSPRLAGGDTQYF; DNA: TGTGCCAGCAGACATTCCCCCAGACTAGCGGGGGGAGATACGCAGTATTTT; size: -; V: TRBV4-2; D: TRBD2; J: TRBJ2-3
CDR3: CASSPRAADYNSPLHF; DNA: TGTGCCAGCAGCCCGAGGGCAGCCGACTATAATTCACCCCTCCACTTT; size: -; V: TRBV9; D: -; J: TRBJ1-6
CDR3: CSVGTGTGGGELFF; DNA: TGCAGCGTAGGGACCGGGACAGGGGGCGGGGAGCTGTTTTTT; size: -; V: TRBV29-1; D: TRBD1; J: TRBJ2-2
CDR3: CASSLKVAFSYEQYF; DNA: TGTGCCAGCAGCTTGAAGGTTGCCTTCTCCTACGAGCAGTACTTC; size: few; V: TRBV13; D: -; J: TRBJ2-7
CDR3: CASSLGYNRNTQYF; DNA: TGTGCCAGCAGCTTAGGCTACAACAGGAATACGCAGTATTTT; size: many; V: TRBV7-2; D: -; J: TRBJ2-3
CDR3: CSARSRGAAGELFF; DNA: TGCAGTGCTAGATCCCGCGGGGCGGCCGGGGAGCTGTTTTTT; size: -; V: TRBV20-1; D: -; J: TRBJ2-2
CDR3: CSVAPGGSYNEQFF; DNA: TGCAGCGTTGCACCCGGGGGATCCTACAATGAGCAGTTCTTC; size: -; V: TRBV29-1; D: -; J: TRBJ2-1
CDR3: CASSLWENGYTF; DNA: TGTGCCAGCAGTTTATGGGAGAACGGCTACACCTTC; size: -; V: TRBV12-3/TRBV12-4; D: -; J: TRBJ1-2
CDR3: CASSLGQTYSYEQYF; DNA: TGTGCCAGCAGTTTAGGACAGACCTACTCCTACGAGCAGTACTTC; size: few; V: TRBV12-3/TRBV12-4; D: -; J: TRBJ2-7
CDR3: CASSAGLGRSYEQYF; DNA: TGTGCCAGCAGTGCGGGACTAGGACGGTCTTACGAGCAGTACTTC; size: -; V: TRBV27; D: TRBD2; J: TRBJ2-7